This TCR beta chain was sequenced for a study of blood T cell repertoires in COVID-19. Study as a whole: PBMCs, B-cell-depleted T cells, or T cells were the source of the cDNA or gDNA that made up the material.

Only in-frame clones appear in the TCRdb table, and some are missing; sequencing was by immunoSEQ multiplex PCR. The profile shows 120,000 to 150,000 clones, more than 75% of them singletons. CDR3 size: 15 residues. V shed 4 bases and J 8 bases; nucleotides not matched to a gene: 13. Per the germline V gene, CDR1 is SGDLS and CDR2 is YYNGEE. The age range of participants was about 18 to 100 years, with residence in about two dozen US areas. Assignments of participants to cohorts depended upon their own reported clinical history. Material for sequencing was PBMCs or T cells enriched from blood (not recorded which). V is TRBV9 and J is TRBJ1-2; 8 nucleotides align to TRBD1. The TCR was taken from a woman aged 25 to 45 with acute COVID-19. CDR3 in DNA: TGTGCCAGCAGCCCTATAGACAGGGGAAGGAGAGGCTACACCTTC. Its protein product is CASSPIDRGRRGYTF. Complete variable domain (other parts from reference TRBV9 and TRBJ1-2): DSGVTQTPKHLITATGQRVTLRCSPRSGDLSVYWYQQSLDQGLQFLIQYYNGEERAKGNILERFSAQQFPDLHSELNLSSLELGDSALYFCASSPIDRGRRGYTFGSGTRLTVV.